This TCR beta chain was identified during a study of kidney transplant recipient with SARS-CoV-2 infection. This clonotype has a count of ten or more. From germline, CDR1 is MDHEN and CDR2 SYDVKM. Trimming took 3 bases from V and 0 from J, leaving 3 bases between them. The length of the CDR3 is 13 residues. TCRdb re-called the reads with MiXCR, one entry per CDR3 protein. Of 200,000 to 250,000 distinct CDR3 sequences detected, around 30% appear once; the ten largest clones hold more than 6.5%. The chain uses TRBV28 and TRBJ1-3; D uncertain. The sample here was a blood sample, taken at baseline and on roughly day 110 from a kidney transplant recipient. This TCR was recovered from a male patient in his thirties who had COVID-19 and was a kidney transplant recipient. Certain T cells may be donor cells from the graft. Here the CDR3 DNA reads TGTGCCAGCAGTTTCGGCTCTGGAAACACCATATATTTT. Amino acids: CASSFGSGNTIYF.